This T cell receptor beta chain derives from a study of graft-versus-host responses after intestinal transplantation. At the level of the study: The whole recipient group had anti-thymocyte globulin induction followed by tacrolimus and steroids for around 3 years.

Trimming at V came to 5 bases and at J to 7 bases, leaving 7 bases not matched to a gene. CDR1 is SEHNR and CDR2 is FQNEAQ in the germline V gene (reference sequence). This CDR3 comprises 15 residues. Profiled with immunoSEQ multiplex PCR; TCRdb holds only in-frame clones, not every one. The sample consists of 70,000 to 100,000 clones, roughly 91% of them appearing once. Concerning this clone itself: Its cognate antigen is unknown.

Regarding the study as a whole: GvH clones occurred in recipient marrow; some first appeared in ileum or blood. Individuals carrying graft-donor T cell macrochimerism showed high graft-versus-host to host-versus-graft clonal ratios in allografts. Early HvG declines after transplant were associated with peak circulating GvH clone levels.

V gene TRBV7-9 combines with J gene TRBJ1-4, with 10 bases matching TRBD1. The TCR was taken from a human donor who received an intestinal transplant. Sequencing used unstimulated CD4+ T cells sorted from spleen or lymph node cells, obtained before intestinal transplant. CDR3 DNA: TGTGCCAGCAGCCCCCTGGGACAGGGGACTGAAAAACTGTTTTTT. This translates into CASSPLGQGTEKLFF.